The clone carrying this T cell receptor beta chain was seen a handful of times. The antigen is undetermined. This sample stems from a study of PD-L1 blockade in urothelial cancer. Regarding the study as a whole: Durable benefit accompanied greater 3-week expansion of tumor-associated blood clones.

Per germline, CDR1 SGHVS and CDR2 FNYEAQ. This CDR3 has 16 residues. V was trimmed by 8 bases and J by 0 bases, leaving 16 bases between them. The repertoire was sequenced with immunoSEQ multiplex PCR; TCRdb's copy has only in-frame clones and lacks some. The sample shows 50,000 or so clones, about 90% of them seen only once. The genes are TRBV7-6 and TRBJ1-4, with D unresolved. Sample: PBMCs, taken around atezolizumab (anti-PD-L1) treatment. The origin of this receptor is a man between 60 and 75 years old with urothelial cancer. The CDR3 reads CASSLVGDPTNEKLFF. CDR3 DNA sequence: TGTGCCAGCTCCCTAGTCGGTGACCCAACTAATGAAAAACTGTTTTTT. Full variable domain (rest looked up from reference TRBV7-6 and TRBJ1-4): GAGVSQSPRYKVTKRGQDVALRCDPISGHVSLYWYRQALGQGPEFLTYFNYEAQQDKSGLPNDRFSAERPEGSISTLTIQRTEQRDSAMYRCASSLVGDPTNEKLFFGSGTQLSVL.